These T cell receptor beta chains were read from a single sample in a study of CD8+ T cells in alopecia areata. Using immunoSEQ multiplex PCR, the repertoire was profiled, and TCRdb retains in-frame clones only, with some absent. This repertoire shows about 150,000 clones, 55% found once; its top ten account for around 5%. Sequenced material: CD4+ T cells sorted from blood. The receptor source for this set is a human donor in good health. CDR3s include the opening cysteine and the closing phenylalanine or tryptophan. The D gene is left open where the match is weak. Not all rows give a size; the values are once, few, many and, for expanded clones, a class.

TRBV6-1	TRBJ2-1	few	.	TGTGCCAGCAGTAGGCTGGGAGACCGCAATGAGCAGTTCTTC	CASSRLGDRNEQFF
TRBV5-4	TRBJ2-7	.	.	TGTGCCAGCAGCGCCCCGGGACACACCTACGAGCAGTACTTC	CASSAPGHTYEQYF
TRBV29-1	TRBJ2-1	.	.	TGCAGCGTCGCCGTCGGACAGCGGCGGGGTGAGCAGTTCTTC	CSVAVGQRRGEQFF
TRBV5-1	TRBJ1-5	few	.	TGCGCCAGCAGCCAATCCCAAGGGGAATGGCCCCAGCATTTT	CASSQSQGEWPQHF
TRBV2	TRBJ1-3	few	.	TGTGCCAGCAGTGATACGGCAGGGGCTGGAAACACCATATATTTT	CASSDTAGAGNTIYF
TRBV29-1	TRBJ1-1	few	.	TGCAGCGTTGAACCCGGGAAGTCTGAAGCTTTCTTT	CSVEPGKSEAFF
TRBV25-1	TRBJ2-2	.	TRBD2	TGTGCCAGCAGCGACACTAAGCGGGAGTACACCGGGGAGCTGTTTTTT	CASSDTKREYTGELFF
TRBV29-1	TRBJ2-5	.	TRBD2	TGCAGCGTTGGACGGACGGGGGGTTGGGAGACCCAGTACTTC	CSVGRTGGWETQYF
TRBV29-1	TRBJ1-1	.	.	TGCAGCGTTTCCCCGGGCCACACTGAAGCTTTCTTT	CSVSPGHTEAFF
TRBV6-6	TRBJ1-1	.	TRBD1	TGTGCCAGCATTGGGCAACAGGGGGTCACTGAAGCTTTCTTT	CASIGQQGVTEAFF
TRBV6-6	TRBJ1-4	.	.	TGTGCCAGCAGTTACTCGTCATCGGGGAATGTCCAAGGACTGTTTTTT	CASSYSSSGNVQGLFF
TRBV25-1	TRBJ1-1	.	.	TGTGCCAGCAGTGAAGGCAGGGGCACTGAAGCTTTCTTT	CASSEGRGTEAFF
TRBV5-1	TRBJ2-1	.	TRBD2	TGCGCCAGCGTGCCCGGGACTAGCGGGGGCAATGAGCAGTTCTTC	CASVPGTSGGNEQFF
TRBV29-1	TRBJ2-3	.	.	TGCAGCGTCGGACAGGGAGGGGATACGCAGTATTTT	CSVGQGGDTQYF
TRBV6-1	TRBJ2-6	.	.	TGTGCCAGCAGTGACCCGGGGGCCTCTGGGGCCAACGTCCTGACTTTC	CASSDPGASGANVLTF
TRBV2	TRBJ1-5	few	.	TGTGCCAGCAGTGATGTTACATTGGGGCCCCAGCATTTT	CASSDVTLGPQHF
TRBV18	TRBJ2-7	.	.	TGTGCCAGCTCACCACCGGGCAGGGATACGCACGAGCAGTACTTC	CASSPPGRDTHEQYF
TRBV27	TRBJ2-7	.	TRBD1	TGTGCCAGCAGTCCGACCGGGACAGGGTCTTACGAGCAGTACTTC	CASSPTGTGSYEQYF
TRBV27	TRBJ2-7	.	TRBD2	TGTGCCAGCAGTTTAGGATGGAGCGGGGAGAGAACCTACGAGCAGTACTTC	CASSLGWSGERTYEQYF
TRBV30	TRBJ2-1	.	.	TGTGCCTGGAGTGTACCCCCGGCCTTAACTAACAATGAGCAGTTCTTC	CAWSVPPALTNNEQFF
TRBV30	TRBJ1-4	.	TRBD1	TGTGCCTGGACCCGAGGACAGGGGTACGAAAAACTGTTTTTT	CAWTRGQGYEKLFF